The clone carrying this TCR beta chain was picked up a small number of times. What it recognizes is unknown. With the Oncomine TCR Beta short-read assay, DNA from cultured CD4+ T cells was sequenced. Genomic DNA extraction was carried out from cultured CD4+ T cells. TCRdb re-analysed the PCR reads in MiXCR, keeping a single row per CDR3 protein. The repertoire holds about 11,000 distinct CDR3 sequences, with 32% as singletons. The data derive from a study of vaccination and CD4 T cells after COVID-19. Study-level information: Each individual in the study obtained two doses of BNT162b2 or mRNA-1273 vaccine.

The length of the CDR3 is 15 residues. V gave up 3 bases and J gave up 2 bases, with 17 bases separating them. The germline CDR1 and CDR2 sequences are DFQATT and SNEGSKA (reference sequence). The treatment here: approximately nine-day PBMC culture with coronavirus spike peptide pools or control peptides (ViraFEST assay). CD4+ T cells of the unexposed donor were collected before the COVID-19 pandemic (2011-2018). The sample consisted of CD4+ T cells from blood, cultured in vitro. The chain employs TRBV20-1 and TRBJ2-7, with D possibly matching TRBD1 (5 bases). The sequence was collected from a human donor in good health. CDR3 sequence reads: CSASPPLAGTYEQYF. In nucleotides, the CDR3 is TGCAGTGCTAGCCCCCCATTGGCAGGGACCTACGAGCAGTACTTC.